This T cell receptor beta chain was obtained from a study of identical twins. Study findings and constraints: Modelling approaches yielded underestimates of out-of-frame TCR alpha sharing between monozygotic twins. Less excess twin sharing appeared in beta out-of-frame sequences. Out-of-frame alpha sequences shared by twins showed excess low generation probability.

TCRdb itself ran the 5' RACE reads through MiXCR, one entry per CDR3 protein. The sample lists about 160,000 distinct CDR3 sequences; around 3.5% were seen once. Ten or more counts support this clonotype. Its antigen remains unknown. Germline CDR1 and CDR2: LGHDT and YNNKEL (reference sequence). J lost 9 bases, V lost 4 bases, and 6 bases had no gene match. The CDR3 has 14 amino acids. The clonotype was recovered from a man younger than 30 in good health. The sample was memory T cells sorted from blood. The rearrangement uses TRBV3-1 and TRBJ1-6; 7 bases agree with TRBD1. CDR3 sequence: CASSPLGQVSPLHF. CDR3 nucleotide sequence: TGTGCCAGCAGCCCCCTAGGACAGGTTTCACCCCTCCACTTT.